A single T cell receptor (beta chain) is shown here with its context. The target antigen is unknown. Here the CDR3 omits its conserved ending phenylalanine or tryptophan, so a read error is the likely source. This specimen comes from a study of post-analysis software for immune sequencing data. The V end was cut by 6 bases, the J end by 5 bases, with 13 bases between. From germline, CDR1 is MNHEY and CDR2 SVGEGT. This CDR3 has 13 residues. Points from the study as a whole: TRBV5-6, TRBV5-1 and TRBV20-1 were among roughly 5 TRBV segments more frequent in patients than controls.

TCR beta cDNA libraries had unique molecular identifiers. TCRdb processed the PCR reads anew with MiXCR; each CDR3 protein has one entry. The profile shows fewer than 850,000 distinct CDR3 sequences, roughly 29% of them singletons. The sequenced sample consisted of blood. The sequence came from a girl aged 5 to 17 with multiple sclerosis. This chain connects TRBV6-2 or TRBV6-3 to TRBJ2-5; D gene unclear. CDR3 protein: CASRKGPPETQYV. The DNA for the CDR3 is TGTGCCAGCAGGAAGGGCCCCCCTGAGACCCAGTACGTC.